Listed here are 16 T cell receptor beta chains from one sample, sequenced in a study of cytomegalovirus exposure and HLA in healthy donors. This PCR relied on a set of 60 Vbeta primers and 13 Jbeta primers. TCRdb's table, derived via immunoSEQ multiplex PCR, lists solely in-frame clones and lacks some. The repertoire holds roughly 140,000 clones, with 55% to 70% as singletons. Sequencing was done on a sample of PBMCs. The receptors were sampled from a woman aged 25-40 years in good health and CMV-seropositive.

The chain couples TRBV6-5 to TRBJ1-1; possible D gene TRBD1, 6 bases. CDR3 length: 13 amino acids. The germline V gene encodes CDR1 MNHEY and CDR2 SVGAGI. The germline V and J ends were trimmed by 6 bases and 2 bases, with 10 bases remaining between them. The CDR3 DNA sequence: TGTGCCAGCAGGTGGACAGTAAACACTGAAGCTTTCTTT. This sequence encodes CASRWTVNTEAFF.

The chain recombines TRBV4-1 with TRBJ2-7; TRBD1 matches 9 bases. CDR3 length: 14 amino acids. Germline CDR1 and CDR2: MGHRA and YSYEKL. Germline trimming cut 4 bases from V and 4 bases from J; bases unmatched to any gene: 5. The CDR3 bases are TGCGCCAGCAGCCCCCGGGACAGGGAATACGAGCAGTACTTC. Its protein is CASSPRDREYEQYF.

There are a few counts of this clone. This chain joins TRBV18 and TRBJ2-7; 9 bases agree with TRBD1. The trim removed 6 bases at V and 8 bases at J, leaving 11 bases unmatched. Germline lookup yields CDR1 KGHSH and CDR2 LQKENI. CDR3 length equals 14 residues. This CDR3 reads CASSPRDRDAQQYF. CDR3 nucleotides: TGTGCCAGCTCGCCCCGGGACAGGGACGCTCAGCAGTACTTC.

The chain joins TRBV4-2 to TRBJ1-3; D unresolved. CDR3 length: 16 residues. V was clipped by 0 bases and J by 0 bases, with 9 bases between them. CDR1 is LGHNA, CDR2 YNFKEQ, per germline. The CDR3 DNA is TGTGCCAGCAGCCAAGAAAATTGGAGCTCTGGAAACACCATATATTTT. It specifies CASSQENWSSGNTIYF.

The gene calls are TRBV13 and TRBJ1-4, with D possibly TRBD1 on 5 matching bases. The V end lost 3 bases, the J end lost 8 bases, and 16 bases lay between the germline ends. The length of the CDR3 is 15 residues. Germline V gives CDR1 PRHDT, CDR2 FYEKMQ (reference sequence). The CDR3 nucleotides read TGTGCCAGCAGCTTTACCGGGACGGGAGGGGAAAAACTGTTTTTT. Translation gives CASSFTGTGGEKLFF.

The rearrangement joins TRBV27 to TRBJ1-5, with 10 bases lining up with TRBD1. V shed 6 bases, J shed 7 bases, and the junction held 3 bases outside the gene matches. The CDR3 length is 13 residues. Germline V gives CDR1 MNHEY, CDR2 SMNVEV (reference sequence). CDR3 region: CASSPTGGQPQHF. DNA of the CDR3: TGTGCCAGCAGCCCGACAGGGGGCCAGCCCCAGCATTTT.

This chain uses TRBV28 with TRBJ1-2; 7 positions agree with TRBD1. Germline trimming cut 6 bases from V and 0 bases from J; bases unmatched to any gene: 4. This CDR3 has 14 amino acids. The germline CDR1 and CDR2 sequences are MDHEN and SYDVKM. The CDR3 DNA reads TGTGCCAGCAGCCAAGGACAGGCTAACTATGGCTACACCTTC. This gives the protein CASSQGQANYGYTF.

The CDR3 DNA follows: TGTGCCAGCTCACCATCCGGCAGACAGGGAATGAACACTGAAGCTTTCTTT. Translating it yields CASSPSGRQGMNTEAFF. This chain uses TRBV18 with TRBJ1-1, with 7 bases matching TRBD1. The V segment lost 2 bases and the J segment 0 bases; nucleotides outside the gene matches: 9. This CDR3 is 17 amino acids long. Germline lookup yields CDR1 KGHSH and CDR2 LQKENI.

The table lists this clone with a count of one. An end of the junction differs from the germline gene, which may be a read error. The chain has TRBV19 and TRBJ2-5, with 13 bases lining up with TRBD2. The CDR3 is 14 residues long. Per the germline V gene, CDR1 is LNHDA and CDR2 is SQIVND (reference sequence). The CDR3 region has the DNA TGTGCCAGTAGTATAACCTGGACTAGCGGGAGTGTGGACTTC. Its protein product is CASSITWTSGSVDF.

The chain links TRBV28 to TRBJ1-5; D is unresolved. Trimming cost V 2 bases and J 6 bases, with 8 bases left between them. The CDR3 sequence is 13 residues long. Germline V gives CDR1 MDHEN, CDR2 SYDVKM. Written as DNA, the CDR3 is TGTGCCAGCAGTTTACCCCCTAGTCAGCCCCAGCATTTT. This codes for CASSLPPSQPQHF.

The chain has TRBV7-7 and TRBJ2-7, with a possible D match to TRBD2 (6 bases). Trimming took 3 bases from V and 5 from J, leaving 11 bases between them. The CDR3 length is 13 residues. Per germline, CDR1 SSHAT and CDR2 FNYEAQ (reference sequence). Here the CDR3 reads CASSFNWGDEQYF. The CDR3 nucleotides read TGTGCCAGCAGCTTTAATTGGGGGGACGAGCAGTACTTC.

The chain recombines TRBV7-9 with TRBJ1-2; 8 positions agree with TRBD1. From germline, CDR1 is SEHNR and CDR2 FQNEAQ (reference sequence). V was pared by 5 bases and J by 7 bases, with 6 bases of the junction left unmatched. The CDR3 consists of 13 residues. CDR3 nucleotides: TGTGCCAGCAGCGCGACAGGGGCTCGTGGCTACACCTTC. Amino acids: CASSATGARGYTF. Full variable domain (remainder filled in from reference TRBV7-9 and TRBJ1-2): DTGVSQNPRHKITKRGQNVTFRCDPISEHNRLYWYRQTLGQGPEFLTYFQNEAQLEKSRLLSDRFSAERPKGSFSTLEIQRTEQGDSAMYLCASSATGARGYTFGSGTRLTVV.

The count of this clone is one. The chain employs TRBV6-5 and TRBJ2-1; 7 positions match TRBD1. Germline CDR1 is MNHEY and CDR2 is SVGAGI. This CDR3 comprises 14 residues. V gave up 2 bases and J gave up 6 bases; unmatched junction bases: 4. The CDR3 protein is CASSYMTGPNEQFF. As DNA, the CDR3 is TGTGCCAGCAGTTACATGACAGGGCCCAATGAGCAGTTCTTC.

The rearrangement joins TRBV11-3 to TRBJ1-1; D unclear. This CDR3 is built from 14 residues. With 7 bases removed from V and 5 bases from J, the gap between germline ends came to 17 bases. CDR1 is SGHNT, CDR2 YENEEA, per germline. The chain's CDR3 is CASTFTGVETEAFF. CDR3 nucleotide sequence: TGTGCCAGCACTTTCACGGGTGTGGAGACTGAAGCTTTCTTT.

The chain combines TRBV13 with TRBJ1-2; D is possibly TRBD1 (6 bases). CDR3 length: 13 residues. Germline CDR1 reads PRHDT; CDR2 reads FYEKMQ (reference sequence). Trimming cost V 6 bases and J 3 bases, with 11 bases left between them. The CDR3 spells CASRIQGYYGYTF. The DNA of the CDR3 is TGTGCCAGCAGGATACAGGGTTACTATGGCTACACCTTC.

This rearrangement joins TRBV29-1 to TRBJ2-6, with D possibly TRBD2 on 5 matching bases. Between the trimmed V and J ends, which lost 5 bases and 2 bases, there was a span of 7 bases. This CDR3 comprises 13 residues. CDR1 and CDR2 from the germline V gene are SQVTM and ANQGSEA. CDR3 DNA: TGCAGCGTTTTCGGGACTGGGGCCAACGTCCTGACTTTC. It is translated as CSVFGTGANVLTF.